A single sample gave rise to the 13 T cell receptor beta chains below, sequenced in a study of beta chain features in type 1 diabetes. The study reverse transcribed the entire isolated RNA, so it sequenced expressed TCRB transcripts. The assay was immunoSEQ multiplex PCR, and TCRdb's table has in-frame clones only and misses some. This table holds 30,000 to 40,000 clones, around 64% found once. Sequencing was performed on Tregs from blood. The origin of the receptors is a young woman in good health.

The chain employs TRBV7-9 and TRBJ2-3; 8 nucleotides agree with TRBD1. The ends lost 1 base at V and 3 bases at J; junction bases unmatched: 3. This CDR3 is 15 amino acids long. Germline V lookup: CDR1 SEHNR, CDR2 FQNEAQ (reference sequence). CDR3 in DNA: TGTGCCAGCAGCTTAGTCAGGGGGCGGACAGATACGCAGTATTTT. Translated: CASSLVRGRTDTQYF.

Written as DNA, the CDR3 is TGCGCCAGCAGTCAATCGAAGGGCCGACAGGGGGCACGGGATACGCAGTATTTT. As protein: CASSQSKGRQGARDTQYF. This chain connects TRBV23-1 to TRBJ2-3; 10 bases agree with TRBD1. TRBV23-1 is filed as an ORF, its function uncertain. The CDR3 length is 18 residues. V lost 0 bases, J lost 6 bases, and 12 bases stayed unmatched.

As concerns this clone: A read error may produce the germline difference seen at one junction end. The V gene is TRBV4-3, the J gene TRBJ2-7; D possibly corresponds to TRBD1 (6 bases). Germline-derived CDR1 and CDR2 are LGHNA and YSLEER. There are 15 residues in the CDR3. This chain's CDR3 is CASSEETGLGYEQYF. CDR3 DNA: TGCGCCAGCAGCGAAGAGACAGGCCTGGGCTACGAGCAGTACTTC.

The chain joins TRBV6-1 to TRBJ2-3; the match to TRBD1 covers 11 bases. Germline CDR1 reads MNHNS; CDR2 reads SASEGT. The trim removed 7 bases at V and 2 bases at J, leaving 5 bases unmatched. The CDR3 is 15 residues long. The CDR3 region is CASIRTGGVTDTQYF. CDR3 DNA: TGTGCCAGCATCCGGACAGGGGGCGTCACAGATACGCAGTATTTT.

The chain has TRBV29-1 and TRBJ1-1, with D perhaps matching TRBD1 (5 bases). V was trimmed by 6 bases and J by 3 bases, leaving 11 bases between them. Germline V lookup: CDR1 SQVTM, CDR2 ANQGSEA. The CDR3 spans 12 residues. The CDR3 reads CSVQTGDTEAFF. The CDR3 DNA follows: TGCAGCGTCCAAACGGGGGACACTGAAGCTTTCTTT.

This chain joins TRBV23-1 and TRBJ2-5, with 7 bases lining up with TRBD1. TRBV23-1 is assigned to the ORF class and has an uncertain function. The ends lost 6 bases at V and 5 bases at J; junction bases unmatched: 0. This CDR3 has 11 residues. CDR3 protein: CASRQGETQYF. CDR3 coding DNA: TGCGCCAGCAGACAGGGGGAGACCCAGTACTTC.

The chain combines TRBV6-6 with TRBJ1-5; TRBD1 aligns across 9 bases. The CDR3 covers 15 residues. From germline, CDR1 is MNHNY and CDR2 SVGAGI (reference sequence). Trimming at V came to 11 bases and at J to 5 bases, leaving 13 bases not matched to a gene. CDR3 sequence (DNA): TGTGCCTCCTGGACAGGGGAGTCGAAGTATCAGCCCCAGCATTTT. This encodes CASWTGESKYQPQHF.

This clone was observed a handful of times. The sample contains more than one DNA sequence encoding this CDR3. The rearrangement uses TRBV2 and TRBJ2-7; 9 bases fit TRBD1. Germline V gene data show CDR1 as SNHLY and CDR2 as FYNNEI. With V trimmed by 6 bases and J by 5 bases, 5 bases remained unmatched. The CDR3 loop spans 13 amino acids. CDR3 nucleotide sequence: TGTGCCAGCAGGGGACAGGGTCCCGACGAGCAGTACTTC. Its translation: CASRGQGPDEQYF.

The chain recombines TRBV7-9 with TRBJ2-7, with D possibly matching TRBD1 (5 bases). V was clipped by 3 bases and J by 4 bases, with 10 bases between them. The CDR3 covers 13 residues. Germline CDR1 reads SEHNR; CDR2 reads FQNEAQ (reference sequence). The CDR3 loop reads CASSFGRGYEQYF. CDR3 nucleotides: TGTGCCAGCAGCTTCGGTAGGGGTTACGAGCAGTACTTC.

The chain has TRBV11-2 and TRBJ2-5, with a weak D call TRBD2 (5 bases). Germline lookup yields CDR1 SGHAT and CDR2 FQNNGV. The CDR3 extends over 14 amino acids. The V and J ends lost 1 base and 5 bases respectively, with 11 bases between them. CDR3 in amino acids: CASSLVRGSETQYF. The CDR3 DNA reads as TGTGCCAGCAGCTTAGTACGGGGATCCGAGACCCAGTACTTC.

The genes are TRBV7-3 and TRBJ2-1, with a tentative D call TRBD1 (5 bases). The CDR3 covers 14 residues. Trimming stripped 5 bases from V and 8 bases from J, with 16 bases between. Germline CDR1 and CDR2: SGHTA and FQGTGA. CDR3 DNA: TGTGCCAGCAGCCCTAATCTGGGGCAGTATGAGCAGTTCTTC. It specifies CASSPNLGQYEQFF.

V usage is TRBV28 and J usage is TRBJ2-1, with 9 bases fitting TRBD1. The CDR3 is made up of 16 amino acids. Germline V gene data show CDR1 as MDHEN and CDR2 as SYDVKM. V lost 7 bases and J lost 7; bases outside the gene matches: 14. Here the CDR3 reads CASNSYPGQGRNEQFF. The DNA of the CDR3 is TGTGCCAGCAACTCTTATCCGGGACAGGGAAGGAATGAGCAGTTCTTC.

This chain links TRBV7-2 with TRBJ2-3, with D unresolved. This CDR3 contains 13 residues. CDR1 and CDR2 from the germline V gene are SGHTA and FQGNSA. Trimming shortened V by 2 bases and J by 3 bases, and 6 bases separated the two germline ends. CDR3 residues: CASSLLSTDTQYF. In nucleotides, the CDR3 is TGTGCCAGCAGCTTACTATCGACAGATACGCAGTATTTT.